This T cell receptor beta chain was identified during a study of T cell changes during pregnancy in multiple sclerosis (dated by TCRdb to the late 2010s). Looking at the study overall: Changes in the T cell repertoire over the course of pregnancy were examined in this study in women with multiple sclerosis.

This clone was detected only once. The specificity of this receptor is unknown. No base quality values were provided; no much bigger clone lies one nucleotide off. The junction carries 20 bases between V and J, which are trimmed by 4 bases and 7 bases respectively. The germline V gene specifies SGDLS as CDR1 and YYNGEE as CDR2. The cysteine opens and the phenylalanine closes a CDR3 of 15 amino acids. The read is trimmed to its CDR3 DNA, 45 bases read in frame from base 1. Receptor amplification or capture employed the immunoSEQ multiplex PCR assay. What TCRdb holds here is the immuneACCESS table cut down to in-frame rearrangements. Part of the clones is not present; checked against another copy, under half of the missing clones reflect an unresolved V gene, and the others are unexplained. The sample has 50,000 or so clones on record, 80% to 90% of them singletons. The ten largest clones capture under 9.5% of the sample.

This TCR came from a female donor with multiple sclerosis, enrolled in a pregnancy study. Here the sequenced sample was CD8+ T cells from peripheral blood mononuclear cells, taken in the second trimester of pregnancy. The V and J genes are TRBV9 and TRBJ1-2; no D segment can be confidently identified. The CDR3 amino acid sequence is: CASSPRPIREGGYTF. Here is the DNA: TGTGCCAGCAGCCCCCGACCGATCCGGGAGGGTGGCTACACCTTC. Where the CDR3 stops, the reference TRBV9 and TRBJ1-2 genes take over; the full variable domain is DSGVTQTPKHLITATGQRVTLRCSPRSGDLSVYWYQQSLDQGLQFLIQYYNGEERAKGNILERFSAQQFPDLHSELNLSSLELGDSALYFCASSPRPIREGGYTFGSGTRLTVV.